Listed below are T cell receptor beta chains from one sample, sequenced in a study of CD8+CD57+ T cells in acquired aplastic anemia. A single record per CDR3 protein comes from TCRdb applying MiXCR to the reads. The sample carries some 170,000 distinct CDR3 sequences, about 70% recorded once. Source material: sorted CD4+, CD8+, or CD8+CD57+ T cells (not recorded which) from PBMCs. The receptors were gathered from a human donor with aplastic anemia. The CDR3 runs from the conserved cysteine through the conserved F or W. A D gene is named only where the DNA matches it firmly. For some rows the clone size is stated as once, few or many, or as a class when expanded; others skip it.

>TRBD1|TRBV7-2|.|TRBJ1-3
CASSPGQGPGNTIYF
TGTGCCAGCAGTCCGGGACAGGGACCTGGAAACACCATATATTTT
>TRBD2|TRBV20-1|few|TRBJ2-1
CSARAASGDNEQFF
TGCAGTGCTAGAGCGGCTAGCGGGGACAATGAGCAGTTCTTC
>TRBD1|TRBV19|.|TRBJ1-5
CASLRGLGQPQHF
TGTGCAAGTCTCAGGGGGCTCGGTCAGCCCCAGCATTTT
>TRBD2|TRBV7-9|.|TRBJ2-1
CASSLGLAGVNEQFF
TGTGCCAGCAGCTTAGGACTAGCGGGAGTTAATGAGCAGTTCTTC
>TRBD1|TRBV2|.|TRBJ2-7
CASSPGQVYEQYF
TGTGCCAGCAGCCCCGGACAGGTCTACGAGCAGTACTTC
>TRBD1|TRBV20-1|few|TRBJ2-2
CSASSDRDTGELFF
TGCAGTGCCAGCAGTGACAGGGACACCGGGGAGCTGTTTTTT
>TRBD1|TRBV5-1|.|TRBJ2-7
CASSGGGTGYYEQYF
TGCGCCAGCAGTGGGGGCGGGACAGGCTATTACGAGCAGTACTTC
>TRBD1|TRBV27|.|TRBJ1-6
CASSLTGEAYNSPLHF
TGTGCCAGCAGTCTAACAGGGGAGGCCTATAATTCACCCCTCCACTTT
>.|TRBV29-1|.|TRBJ2-7
CSVNTVDEQYF
TGCAGCGTTAATACGGTGGACGAGCAGTACTTC
>TRBD2|TRBV7-3|.|TRBJ2-1
CASSAGTNSYNEQFF
TGTGCCAGCAGCGCCGGGACTAACTCCTACAATGAGCAGTTCTTC
>TRBD1|TRBV4-2|.|TRBJ1-4
CASSQSGQWNEKLFF
TGTGCCAGCAGCCAATCGGGACAGTGGAATGAAAAACTGTTTTTT
>.|TRBV14|.|TRBJ1-2
CASSHPGDWGYTF
TGTGCCAGCAGCCATCCAGGGGATTGGGGCTACACCTTC
>.|TRBV5-1|.|TRBJ2-7
CASSLDVYEQYF
TGCGCCAGCAGCTTGGATGTCTACGAGCAGTACTTC
>.|TRBV19|.|TRBJ1-1
CASSIPRNTEAFF
TGTGCCAGTAGTATCCCGAGGAACACTGAAGCTTTCTTT
>.|TRBV27|.|TRBJ2-2
CASSSAGELFF
TGTGCCAGCAGTTCCGCAGGGGAGCTGTTTTTT
>.|TRBV19|.|TRBJ1-2
CASSLTGINYGYTF
TGTGCCAGTAGTCTCACCGGGATCAACTATGGCTACACCTTC
>.|TRBV5-6|.|TRBJ1-6
CASSSIVSPLHF
TGTGCCAGCAGCTCGATCGTTTCACCCCTCCACTTT
>TRBD2|TRBV7-4|once|TRBJ2-7
CASSFPTSGGYEQYF
TGTGCCAGCAGCTTCCCGACTAGCGGAGGCTACGAGCAGTACTTC
>.|TRBV9|many|TRBJ2-2
CASSALYTGELFF
TGTGCCAGCAGCGCCCTGTACACCGGGGAGCTGTTTTTT
>.|TRBV12-3/TRBV12-4|once|TRBJ1-6
CASSLRGKFNSPLHF
TGTGCCAGCAGTTTAAGGGGAAAATTCAATTCACCCCTCCACTTT
>.|TRBV15|.|TRBJ2-7
CATSARQGGSYEQYF
TGTGCCACCAGCGCTCGACAGGGAGGGTCCTACGAGCAGTACTTC
>.|TRBV6-5|.|TRBJ2-7
CASSYRTMYNEQYF
TGTGCCAGCAGTTACCGAACTATGTACAACGAGCAGTACTTC
>.|TRBV5-1|.|TRBJ2-2
CASSDHGGNTGELFF
TGCGCCAGCAGCGATCACGGGGGGAACACCGGGGAGCTGTTTTTT
>.|TRBV7-2|.|TRBJ2-7
CASSFSPGRGGEQYF
TGTGCCAGCAGCTTCTCACCGGGCAGGGGGGGCGAGCAGTACTTC
>.|TRBV15|.|TRBJ2-7
CATSGEYEQYF
TGTGCCACCAGCGGTGAGTACGAGCAGTACTTC
>.|TRBV12-5|.|TRBJ2-5
CATAGTRETQYF
TGTGCCACCGCCGGGACAAGAGAGACCCAGTACTTC
>.|TRBV9|.|TRBJ2-1
CASSVDPDEQFF
TGTGCCAGCAGCGTAGATCCCGATGAGCAGTTCTTC
>.|TRBV9|.|TRBJ1-6
CASSYGTEQAPLHF
TGTGCCAGCAGTTACGGTACAGAACAGGCACCCCTCCACTTT
>.|TRBV20-1|.|TRBJ2-7
CSAREDGYEQYF
TGCAGTGCTAGAGAAGACGGATACGAGCAGTACTTC
>.|TRBV7-9|.|TRBJ1-4
CASGTGFEKLFF
TGTGCCAGCGGAACAGGGTTTGAAAAACTGTTTTTT
>.|TRBV7-3|few|TRBJ1-2
CASSLGTDGYTF
TGTGCCAGCAGCTTAGGGACGGATGGCTACACCTTC
>TRBD2|TRBV6-1|many|TRBJ2-7
CASSSLAGEAYEQYF
TGTGCCAGCAGCTCACTAGCGGGGGAGGCCTACGAGCAGTACTTC
>TRBD1|TRBV7-2|.|TRBJ1-5
CASSTMGQGTQPQHF
TGTGCCAGCAGCACAATGGGACAGGGGACGCAGCCCCAGCATTTT
>TRBD1|TRBV7-2|.|TRBJ2-7
CASSLNRQGEQYF
TGTGCCAGCAGCCTCAATAGACAGGGGGAGCAGTACTTC
>TRBD1|TRBV24-1|.|TRBJ2-5
CATSDRPGTEDQETQYF
TGTGCCACCAGTGATAGGCCCGGGACAGAAGACCAAGAGACCCAGTACTTC
>.|TRBV30|.|TRBJ1-3
CASSWSGNTIYF
TGTGCCTCATCTTGGTCTGGAAACACCATATATTTT
>.|TRBV7-8|.|TRBJ2-3
CASSLVGRADTQYF
TGTGCCAGCAGCTTAGTTGGCAGGGCAGATACGCAGTATTTT
>.|TRBV12-3/TRBV12-4|.|TRBJ1-1
CASSLVIRSAEAFF
TGTGCCAGCAGTTTAGTTATCCGGAGCGCTGAAGCTTTCTTT
>TRBD1|TRBV6-1|.|TRBJ2-5
CASSDSKGTGAETQYF
TGTGCCAGCAGTGACTCGAAAGGGACAGGGGCAGAGACCCAGTACTTC
>.|TRBV20-1|.|TRBJ2-1
CSANPRSYNEQFF
TGCAGTGCTAATCCCCGGAGCTACAATGAGCAGTTCTTC
>.|TRBV25-1|.|TRBJ1-3
CASSPTTSTIYF
TGTGCCAGCAGTCCCACGACGAGCACCATATATTTT
>TRBD1|TRBV29-1|.|TRBJ2-7
CSVGTGVEQYF
TGCAGCGTAGGGACAGGGGTCGAGCAGTACTTC
>.|TRBV19|.|TRBJ1-1
CASSQGGNTEAFF
TGTGCCAGTAGTCAGGGAGGGAACACTGAAGCTTTCTTT
>.|TRBV6-5|.|TRBJ2-7
CASSIDYDYEQYF
TGTGCCAGCAGTATAGACTATGACTACGAGCAGTACTTC
>.|TRBV2|.|TRBJ2-4
CASRESYSVAKNIQYF
TGTGCCAGCAGGGAGAGCTACAGTGTAGCCAAAAACATTCAGTACTTC
>TRBD1|TRBV5-1|.|TRBJ1-4
CASRPTGARGEKLFF
TGCGCCAGCAGACCGACAGGGGCCAGGGGTGAAAAACTGTTTTTT
>TRBD1|TRBV19|.|TRBJ1-5
CASSDAGGASQPQHF
TGTGCCAGTAGTGACGCAGGGGGGGCTTCCCAGCCCCAGCATTTT
>.|TRBV19|.|TRBJ2-5
CASSLLETQYF
TGTGCCAGCAGCTTATTGGAGACCCAGTACTTC
>TRBD1|TRBV15|few|TRBJ1-5
CATSSHRGRDQPQHF
TGTGCCACCAGCAGTCACAGGGGGCGCGATCAGCCCCAGCATTTT
>.|TRBV7-8|.|TRBJ2-7
CASSLQRTDPYEQYF
TGTGCCAGCAGCTTACAGCGGACAGACCCCTACGAGCAGTACTTC
>.|TRBV12-3/TRBV12-4|.|TRBJ2-6
CASSTISGANVLTF
TGTGCCAGCAGTACGATCTCTGGGGCCAACGTCCTGACTTTC
>.|TRBV2|.|TRBJ1-2
CASSEDGSVSYGYTF
TGTGCCAGCAGTGAAGATGGTTCGGTGTCCTATGGCTACACCTTC